This T cell receptor beta chain stems from a study of T cell clonality in common variable immunodeficiency. This clone was counted many times. Sequencing ends 3 residues short of the CDR3 end; the germline J gene provides the rest. Clones were sequenced by immunoSEQ multiplex PCR, and TCRdb holds only the in-frame ones, with some missing. The specimen has 50,000 to 60,000 clones, none found just once. The V gene's germline CDR1 is KGHSH and CDR2 LQKENI. Trimming took 2 bases from V and 1 from J, leaving 5 bases between them. The CDR3 has 13 residues. The sequenced sample consisted of peripheral blood mononuclear cells. The rearrangement joins TRBV18 to TRBJ1-1; the D is unclear. This receptor was obtained from a person aged 18 to 69 in good health. The covered CDR3 bases are TGTGCCAGCTCACCAAACAGGAACACTGAA. This gives the protein CASSPNRNTE. The whole CDR3 sequence is CASSPNRNTEAFF.